A single sample is the source of the 12 T cell receptor beta chains below, sequenced in a study of blood T cells in healthy people across ages. For the second PCR, which ran for 7 to 11 cycles, a sample-barcoded 5' primer and a J-beta primer mix were used. TCRdb recomputed calls from the 5' RACE reads with MiXCR, one row per CDR3 protein. Among some 1.8 million distinct CDR3 sequences listed, approximately 40% were seen once. The sample taken for sequencing was blood. These receptors all come from a human donor in good health.

A few counts support this clonotype. The V and J genes are TRBV5-1 and TRBJ1-2; TRBD1 is a possible D gene (5 bases). Germline CDR1 is SGHRS and CDR2 is YFSETQ. V was shortened by 4 bases and J by 7 bases, with 20 bases between the two germline ends. The CDR3 runs to 15 residues. CDR3 loop: CASSAVGRHDGGYTF. In DNA form, the CDR3 reads TGCGCCAGCAGCGCGGTGGGACGGCATGACGGTGGCTACACCTTC. The complete variable domain, with remaining parts taken from reference TRBV5-1 and TRBJ1-2, reads KAGVTQTPRYLIKTRGQQVTLSCSPISGHRSVSWYQQTPGQGLQFLFEYFSETQRNKGNFPGRFSGRQFSNSRSEMNVSTLELGDSALYLCASSAVGRHDGGYTFGSGTRLTVV.

This clonotype was seen only a few times. The chain joins TRBV7-6 to TRBJ2-1, with D possibly being TRBD1 or TRBD2 (5 bases each). CDR1 and CDR2 (germline): SGHVS, FNYEAQ. There are 12 residues in the CDR3. The V end was cut by 4 bases, the J end by 8 bases, with 9 bases between. The CDR3 here is CASSSPGHEQFF. The CDR3 DNA follows: TGTGCCAGCAGCTCGCCGGGGCATGAGCAGTTCTTC.

There are a few counts of this clonotype. The chain couples TRBV29-1 to TRBJ2-1, with D perhaps TRBD1 or TRBD2 (5 bases each). The CDR3 has 14 residues. CDR1 and CDR2 from the germline V gene are SQVTM and ANQGSEA. V gave up 7 bases and J gave up 4 bases, with 17 bases separating them. DNA of the CDR3: TGCAGCGCACGACCGGGACCCCCATACAATGAGCAGTTCTTC. It specifies CSARPGPPYNEQFF.

The V call is TRBV4-3, the J call TRBJ1-2, with a tentative D call TRBD1 (5 bases). V was shortened by 0 bases and J by 7 bases, with 15 bases between the two germline ends. Germline lookup yields CDR1 LGHNA and CDR2 YSLEER. CDR3 length: 15 residues. CDR3 residues: CASSQEKGGAGGYTF. The CDR3 DNA is TGCGCCAGCAGCCAAGAGAAGGGAGGGGCTGGTGGCTACACCTTC.

This chain connects TRBV6-5 to TRBJ2-7, with D perhaps TRBD2 (6 bases). Germline V gene sequence: CDR1 MNHEY, CDR2 SVGAGI. V was shortened by 2 bases and J by 4 bases, with 12 bases between the two germline ends. CDR3 size: 14 residues. CDR3 amino acids: CASSYGGKKYEQYF. The CDR3 DNA sequence: TGTGCCAGCAGTTACGGGGGGAAAAAATACGAGCAGTACTTC.

This clonotype was seen only a few times. CDR3 protein: CSATQPRWGTDTQYF. The CDR3 DNA follows: TGCAGTGCTACCCAACCGAGATGGGGCACAGATACGCAGTATTTT. V and J are TRBV20-1 and TRBJ2-3; D unresolved. V lost 4 bases and J lost 1, with 15 bases in between. Germline values: CDR1 DFQATT, CDR2 SNEGSKA (reference sequence). This CDR3 has 15 residues.

The rearrangement joins TRBV20-1 to TRBJ1-1; 7 bases fit TRBD1. Losses at the gene ends were 3 bases for V and 6 bases for J; bases not matched to a gene: 7. This CDR3 has 13 residues. Germline assignment: CDR1 DFQATT and CDR2 SNEGSKA (reference sequence). The CDR3 protein is CSARETGNAEAFF. DNA for the CDR3: TGCAGTGCTAGGGAGACAGGGAATGCTGAAGCTTTCTTT.

V and J are TRBV4-1 and TRBJ2-1, with a weak D call TRBD1 (6 bases). Germline CDR1 MGHRA, CDR2 YSYEKL. This CDR3 has 15 residues. Trimming removed 0 bases at V and 4 bases at J, with 10 bases between. The CDR3 DNA reads TGCGCCAGCAGCCAAGATTTCAGGGGATACAATGAGCAGTTCTTC. Translation gives CASSQDFRGYNEQFF.

Remarks on this clonotype: Because the CDR3 is missing its conserved closing phenylalanine or tryptophan, this is likely a read error. V usage is TRBV28 and J usage is TRBJ2-4; no clear D gene. The V gene lost 2 bases and the J gene lost 1 base, with 18 bases spanning the gap. The CDR3 runs 18 residues. Germline V gene sequence: CDR1 MDHEN, CDR2 SYDVKM. CDR3 DNA sequence: TGTGCCAGCAGTTTAGATTACCTTGGCGAAACCGCCAAAAACATTCAGTACTAC. Translated: CASSLDYLGETAKNIQYY.

This clonotype was seen a few times. The V and J genes are TRBV5-1 and TRBJ2-7, with D maybe TRBD1 (6 bases). The CDR3 totals 16 residues. Germline V CDR1 and CDR2: SGHRS, YFSETQ. The V end lost 1 base, the J end lost 4 bases, and 18 bases lay between the germline ends. CDR3 protein: CASSLTAQGGLYEQYF. The CDR3 bases are TGCGCCAGCAGCTTGACTGCACAGGGTGGTCTGTACGAGCAGTACTTC. Full variable domain (rest looked up from reference TRBV5-1 and TRBJ2-7): KAGVTQTPRYLIKTRGQQVTLSCSPISGHRSVSWYQQTPGQGLQFLFEYFSETQRNKGNFPGRFSGRQFSNSRSEMNVSTLELGDSALYLCASSLTAQGGLYEQYFGPGTRLTVT.

The chain recombines TRBV12-3 or TRBV12-4 with TRBJ2-1, with unresolved D. Trimming cost V 3 bases and J 1 base, with 10 bases left between them. This CDR3 has 15 residues. In DNA, the CDR3 is TGTGCCAGCAGTTTGAGGAGTATTTCCTACAATGAGCAGTTCTTC. Its translation: CASSLRSISYNEQFF.

This clonotype was seen just once. The germline gene is not matched at one end of the junction; a read error may be the cause. The V call is TRBV29-1, the J call TRBJ2-2; TRBD2 matches 7 bases. This CDR3 has 14 amino acids. CDR1 is SQVTM, CDR2 ANQGSEA, per germline. This CDR3 is CSVRPGLNTGERFF. The CDR3 nucleotides are TGCAGCGTTCGACCGGGACTAAACACCGGGGAGCGGTTTTTT.